These 28 T cell receptor beta chains were all obtained from the same sample, sequenced in a study of cytomegalovirus exposure and HLA in healthy donors. Researchers ran the PCR with 60 Vbeta and 13 Jbeta primers. Assay: immunoSEQ multiplex PCR; the TCRdb copy retains only in-frame clones and omits some. The data contain 200,000 to 250,000 clones, roughly four fifths of them singletons. Source material: PBMCs. The receptors were gathered from a woman aged 40-49 years in good health and CMV-seronegative.

The chain employs TRBV7-2 and TRBJ2-7, with 15 bases identical to TRBD2. This CDR3 contains 16 residues. Per germline, CDR1 SGHTA and CDR2 FQGNSA. J lost 6 bases, V lost 8 bases, and 11 bases had no gene match. In nucleotides, the CDR3 is TGTGCCAGCGCTCCGGGACTAGCGGGGGGCGGGAGCGAGCAGTACTTC. This gives the protein CASAPGLAGGGSEQYF.

This chain links TRBV5-1 with TRBJ1-2; 9 bases map to TRBD1. V trimming: 4 bases; J trimming: 0 bases; junction bases outside the gene matches: 4. Germline CDR1 SGHRS, CDR2 YFSETQ. The CDR3 is 15 amino acids. CDR3 residues: CASSGDRVPNYGYTF. The CDR3 nucleotides are TGCGCCAGCAGCGGGGACAGGGTTCCTAACTATGGCTACACCTTC.

The rearrangement uses TRBV2 and TRBJ1-2; TRBD1 agrees at 7 bases. V trimming: 6 bases; J trimming: 2 bases; junction bases outside the gene matches: 12. The CDR3 is 16 residues long. From germline, CDR1 is SNHLY and CDR2 FYNNEI. The DNA for the CDR3 is TGTGCCAGCAGCCCCCGGGACAGTTGGGGAAACTATGGCTACACCTTC. This encodes CASSPRDSWGNYGYTF. Drawing the rest from reference TRBV2 and TRBJ1-2, the complete variable domain is EPEVTQTPSHQVTQMGQEVILRCVPISNHLYFYWYRQILGQKVEFLVSFYNNEISEKSEIFDDQFSVERPDGSNFTLKIRSTKLEDSAMYFCASSPRDSWGNYGYTFGSGTRLTVV.

Note on this clone: One end of the junction varies from germline; a read error may be responsible. This specimen includes other DNA sequences encoding the same CDR3. The chain couples TRBV5-6 to TRBJ2-7; 12 bases fit TRBD2. The CDR3 spans 14 residues. Germline lookup yields CDR1 SGHDT and CDR2 YYEEEE. The CDR3 nucleotides are TGTGCCAGCAGCTTGGGACTAGCGGGGGCCGAGCAATACTTC. It specifies CASSLGLAGAEQYF.

This clone was counted once. The V call is TRBV6-6, the J call TRBJ2-2; no reliable D call. V was pared by 0 bases and J by 6 bases, with 11 bases between. This CDR3 region has 15 residues. The V gene's germline CDR1 is MNHNY and CDR2 SVGAGI (reference sequence). The CDR3 spells CASSYSSPPAGELFF. In DNA, the CDR3 is TGTGCCAGCAGTTACTCCTCTCCGCCGGCCGGGGAGCTGTTTTTT.

The chain couples TRBV9 to TRBJ2-1; 9 bases map to TRBD2. There are 18 residues in the CDR3. The trim removed 0 bases at V and 9 bases at J, leaving 16 bases unmatched. The germline V gene encodes CDR1 SGDLS and CDR2 YYNGEE. DNA of the CDR3: TGTGCCAGCAGCGTAGGACCCGAGCAGCGGGGGGTAAGTGCTGAGCAGTTCTTC. Protein: CASSVGPEQRGVSAEQFF.

J is TRBJ2-5 and V is TRBV5-4; TRBD2 might be the D (7 bases). The CDR3 is made up of 15 amino acids. V was pared by 1 base and J by 5 bases, with 15 bases between. CDR1 is SGHNT and CDR2 is YYREEE in the germline V gene (reference sequence). This CDR3 is CASSLRGGAPETQYF. The CDR3 nucleotides read TGTGCCAGCAGCTTGAGAGGGGGGGCGCCGGAGACCCAGTACTTC.

This clone has ten or more counts. The chain uses TRBV4-3 and TRBJ1-1; D remains unclear. Germline-derived CDR1 and CDR2 are LGHNA and YSLEER. Trimming removed 6 bases from V and 2 bases from J, with 13 bases in between. The CDR3 is 14 amino acids. In nucleotides, the CDR3 is TGCGCCAGCAGACTAGGACGTGTCAACACTGAAGCTTTCTTT. Translated: CASRLGRVNTEAFF.

V usage is TRBV5-1 and J usage is TRBJ1-4, with D possibly being TRBD1 (5 bases). V gave up 4 bases and J gave up 4 bases, with 11 bases separating them. This CDR3 comprises 14 residues. Looked up from germline, CDR1 is SGHRS and CDR2 is YFSETQ. The CDR3: CASSRDSNNEKLFF. Here the CDR3 DNA reads TGCGCCAGCAGCCGCGACAGCAATAATGAAAAACTGTTTTTT.

V usage is TRBV7-3 and J usage is TRBJ2-1; 8 bases match TRBD2. Germline lookup yields CDR1 SGHTA and CDR2 FQGTGA. This CDR3 has 18 residues. The V segment lost 4 bases and the J segment 1 base; nucleotides outside the gene matches: 12. CDR3 protein: CASSSPSGGGRSYNEQFF. CDR3 DNA: TGTGCCAGCAGCTCACCCAGCGGGGGAGGGCGTTCCTACAATGAGCAGTTCTTC.

The rearrangement links TRBV6-5 to TRBJ1-4, with D perhaps TRBD1 (6 bases). Trimming stripped 8 bases from V and 8 bases from J, with 9 bases between. Germline CDR1 reads MNHEY; CDR2 reads SVGAGI. The CDR3 contains 11 residues. The DNA for the CDR3 is TGTGCCAGCCACGACAGGGAAAAACTGTTTTTT. It codes for CASHDREKLFF.

J is TRBJ1-1 and V is TRBV18; tentative D call: TRBD1 (5 bases). Trimming left V 3 bases short and J 4 bases short, with 18 bases between. The CDR3 has 16 amino acids. Germline loops: CDR1 KGHSH, CDR2 LQKENI. CDR3 DNA sequence: TGTGCCAGCTCACCGACGGGGCCGGGAGTGAGCACTGAAGCTTTCTTT. As protein: CASSPTGPGVSTEAFF.

This chain uses TRBV27 with TRBJ2-1; 9 nucleotides agree with TRBD2. J was trimmed by 7 bases and V by 4 bases; bases with no gene match: 11. The germline CDR1 and CDR2 sequences are MNHEY and SMNVEV (reference sequence). The CDR3 has 16 residues. The CDR3 spells CASSYFAGTSWNEQFF. The CDR3 DNA reads as TGTGCCAGCAGTTACTTTGCCGGGACTAGCTGGAATGAGCAGTTCTTC.

This chain uses TRBV19 with TRBJ1-6, with 8 bases identical to TRBD1. J gave up 9 bases and V 5 bases, and 9 bases lay outside the gene matches. The CDR3 spans 15 residues. Germline assignment: CDR1 LNHDA and CDR2 SQIVND (reference sequence). The CDR3 loop is CASSPGQVLPSPLHF. In DNA, the CDR3 is TGTGCCAGTAGTCCGGGACAGGTCCTCCCTTCACCCCTCCACTTT.

The chain is built from TRBV7-8 and TRBJ1-2; tentative D call: TRBD1 (6 bases). With 5 bases removed from V and 4 bases from J, the gap between germline ends came to 11 bases. CDR3 length equals 13 residues. Germline loops: CDR1 SGHVS, CDR2 FQNEAQ. CDR3 nucleotides: TGTGCCAGCAGCGGACAGACAACCTATGGCTACACCTTC. Encoded protein: CASSGQTTYGYTF.

The gene calls are TRBV6-1 and TRBJ2-3; TRBD2 might be the D (5 bases). Between the trimmed V and J ends, which lost 3 bases and 6 bases, there was a span of 13 bases. The germline V gene has CDR1 MNHNS and CDR2 SASEGT. This CDR3 region has 14 residues. CDR3 protein: CASSDSARGDTQYF. The CDR3 nucleotides read TGTGCCAGCAGTGATAGCGCCCGTGGGGATACGCAGTATTTT.

For the CDR3, the DNA is TGTGCCACCAGCAGAGATAGGACTAGCGGGGGAAACATTCAGTACTTC. This translates into CATSRDRTSGGNIQYF. The chain has TRBV15 and TRBJ2-4, with 13 bases identical to TRBD2. Per the germline V gene, CDR1 is LNHNV and CDR2 is YYDKDF (reference sequence). V trimming: 0 bases; J trimming: 6 bases; junction bases outside the gene matches: 2. The CDR3 has 16 amino acids.

The chain employs TRBV20-1 and TRBJ1-2; 9 nucleotides align to TRBD1. The germline V gene encodes CDR1 DFQATT and CDR2 SNEGSKA (reference sequence). V was pared by 5 bases and J by 11 bases, with 6 bases of the junction left unmatched. CDR3 length equals 11 residues. The CDR3 loop is CSAEDRGEYTF. CDR3 in DNA: TGCAGTGCTGAGGACAGGGGAGAATACACCTTC.

This clone turned up a few times. V usage is TRBV5-1 and J usage is TRBJ1-1; D is perhaps TRBD1 (5 bases). Deletions cut 4 bases from V and 1 base from J, with 8 bases between. The CDR3 extends over 13 amino acids. Per the germline V gene, CDR1 is SGHRS and CDR2 is YFSETQ. The CDR3 coding sequence is TGCGCCAGCAGCCTGACAGCGAACACTGAAGCTTTCTTT. It specifies CASSLTANTEAFF.

The rearrangement joins TRBV2 to TRBJ1-5, with TRBD1 matching over 9 bases. The trim removed 6 bases at V and 4 bases at J, leaving 4 bases unmatched. The CDR3 totals 14 residues. Per germline, CDR1 SNHLY and CDR2 FYNNEI. The CDR3 is CASRLGQGNQPQHF. In DNA form, the CDR3 reads TGTGCCAGCAGACTGGGACAGGGAAATCAGCCCCAGCATTTT.

In its sample, this clone was seen a few times. The chain combines TRBV6-6 with TRBJ1-1; maybe TRBD1 (5 bases). Looked up from germline, CDR1 is MNHNY and CDR2 is SVGAGI (reference sequence). The CDR3 extends over 14 amino acids. V gave up 5 bases and J gave up 1 base, with 11 bases separating them. The CDR3 DNA follows: TGTGCCAGCAGTGTCCAGGGCCAGAACACTGAAGCTTTCTTT. Translation: CASSVQGQNTEAFF.

The chain links TRBV7-9 to TRBJ1-1, with a tentative D call TRBD1 (6 bases). Trimming took off 9 bases at V and 7 bases at J, with 18 bases between the two ends. This CDR3 comprises 13 residues. In germline, CDR1 is SEHNR, CDR2 FQNEAQ (reference sequence). The CDR3 DNA reads TGTGCCAGTCAGGTTTTCAGGGGCGGTGAAGCTTTCTTT. Protein: CASQVFRGGEAFF.

J is TRBJ2-3 and V is TRBV2, with D perhaps matching TRBD2 (6 bases). CDR1 SNHLY and CDR2 FYNNEI come from the germline V gene. This CDR3 comprises 13 residues. V lost 2 bases to trimming and J lost 4 bases, with 7 bases between them. CDR3 bases: TGTGCCAGCAGTGAATCGGGGGCAGATACGCAGTATTTT. Protein: CASSESGADTQYF. Combining the CDR3 with reference TRBV2 and TRBJ2-3 gives the whole variable domain EPEVTQTPSHQVTQMGQEVILRCVPISNHLYFYWYRQILGQKVEFLVSFYNNEISEKSEIFDDQFSVERPDGSNFTLKIRSTKLEDSAMYFCASSESGADTQYFGPGTRLTVL.

The chain links TRBV25-1 to TRBJ2-1, with D possibly matching TRBD1 (5 bases). Germline-derived CDR1 and CDR2 are MGHDK and SYGVNS. The CDR3 has 13 residues. V shed 8 bases and J shed 0 bases, with 8 bases lying between them. CDR3 amino acids: CASGHNSYNEQFF. In DNA form, the CDR3 reads TGTGCCAGCGGACACAACTCCTACAATGAGCAGTTCTTC.

The CDR3 here is CASSSPDSRRGNTGELFF. CDR3 DNA: TGTGCCAGCAGCTCTCCCGACTCGCGGAGGGGAAACACCGGGGAGCTGTTTTTT. The chain uses TRBV7-9 and TRBJ2-2, with a tentative D call TRBD2 (6 bases). Germline V gene data show CDR1 as SEHNR and CDR2 as FQNEAQ (reference sequence). The V end lost 4 bases, the J end lost 2 bases, and 20 bases lay between the germline ends. This CDR3 is 18 amino acids long. Full variable domain (missing parts from reference TRBV7-9 and TRBJ2-2): DTGVSQNPRHKITKRGQNVTFRCDPISEHNRLYWYRQTLGQGPEFLTYFQNEAQLEKSRLLSDRFSAERPKGSFSTLEIQRTEQGDSAMYLCASSSPDSRRGNTGELFFGEGSRLTVL.

The chain combines TRBV6-6 with TRBJ2-7; 9 positions agree with TRBD1. J was trimmed by 4 bases and V by 4 bases; bases with no gene match: 8. The CDR3 runs to 15 residues. CDR1 MNHNY and CDR2 SVGAGI come from the germline V gene (reference sequence). Written as DNA, the CDR3 is TGTGCCAGCAGTTTTGGACAGGGGAGGGAGTACGAGCAGTACTTC. This gives the protein CASSFGQGREYEQYF.

CDR3 nucleotide sequence: TGTGCCAGTAGTATAGCGAGGGGGAGCTCCTACAATGAGCAGTTCTTC. The encoded protein is CASSIARGSSYNEQFF. V and J are TRBV19 and TRBJ2-1; tentatively, D is TRBD1 (6 bases). The CDR3 runs 16 residues. Germline CDR1 LNHDA, CDR2 SQIVND (reference sequence). Trimming removed 1 base at V and 0 bases at J, with 10 bases between.

This clone was counted a few times. The chain employs TRBV5-6 and TRBJ1-1; D is ambiguous. Germline V gene lookup returns CDR1 SGHDT and CDR2 YYEEEE. The CDR3 sequence is 16 residues long. The germline V and J ends were trimmed by 0 bases and 1 base, with 13 bases remaining between them. CDR3 in amino acids: CASSLVGGSTNTEAFF. In DNA form, the CDR3 reads TGTGCCAGCAGCTTGGTCGGAGGGTCCACGAACACTGAAGCTTTCTTT.